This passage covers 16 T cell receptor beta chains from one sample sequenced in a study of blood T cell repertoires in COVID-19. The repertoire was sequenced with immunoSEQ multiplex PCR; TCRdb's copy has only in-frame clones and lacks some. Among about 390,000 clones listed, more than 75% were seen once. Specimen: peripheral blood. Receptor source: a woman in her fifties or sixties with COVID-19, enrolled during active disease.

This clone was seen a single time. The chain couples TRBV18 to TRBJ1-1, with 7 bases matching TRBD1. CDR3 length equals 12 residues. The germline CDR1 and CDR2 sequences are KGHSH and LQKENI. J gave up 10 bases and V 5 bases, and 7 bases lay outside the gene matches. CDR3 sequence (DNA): TGTGCCAGCTCATCAAGACAGGGCGGAGCTTTCTTT. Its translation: CASSSRQGGAFF.

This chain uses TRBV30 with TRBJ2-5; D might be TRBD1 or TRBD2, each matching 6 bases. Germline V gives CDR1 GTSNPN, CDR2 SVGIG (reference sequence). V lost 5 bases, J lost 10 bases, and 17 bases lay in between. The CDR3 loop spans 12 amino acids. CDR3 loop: CAWGGQMRDQYF. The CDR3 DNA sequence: TGTGCCTGGGGGGGGCAGATGCGGGACCAGTACTTC. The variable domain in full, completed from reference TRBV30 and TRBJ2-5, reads SQTIHQWPATLVQPVGSPLSLECTVEGTSNPNLYWYRQAAGRGLQLLFYSVGIGQISSEVPQNLSASRPQDRQFILSSKKLLLSDSGFYLCAWGGQMRDQYFGPGTRLLVL.

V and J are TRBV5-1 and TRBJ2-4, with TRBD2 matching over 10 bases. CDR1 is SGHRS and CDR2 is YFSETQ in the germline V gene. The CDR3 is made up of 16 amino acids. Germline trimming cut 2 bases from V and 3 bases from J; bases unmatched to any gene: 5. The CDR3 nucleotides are TGCGCCAGCAGCTTAACTAGCGGGGCGAGCAAAAACATTCAGTACTTC. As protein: CASSLTSGASKNIQYF.

The CDR3 DNA sequence: TGTGCCAGCAGCCTAAACCCCGGGACAGGGGACACCGGGGAGCTGTTTTTT. Its translation: CASSLNPGTGDTGELFF. The V gene is TRBV3-1 (or the pseudogene TRBV3-2), the J gene TRBJ2-2; 10 positions agree with TRBD1. This CDR3 comprises 17 residues. Germline V gives CDR1 LGHDT, CDR2 YNNKEL (reference sequence). J gave up 3 bases and V 4 bases, and 8 bases lay outside the gene matches.

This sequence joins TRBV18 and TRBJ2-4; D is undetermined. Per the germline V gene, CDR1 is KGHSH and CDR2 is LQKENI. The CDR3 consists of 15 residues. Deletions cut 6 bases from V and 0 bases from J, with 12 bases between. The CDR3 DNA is TGTGCCAGCTCGGCTGATTACCTAGCCAAAAACATTCAGTACTTC. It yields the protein CASSADYLAKNIQYF.

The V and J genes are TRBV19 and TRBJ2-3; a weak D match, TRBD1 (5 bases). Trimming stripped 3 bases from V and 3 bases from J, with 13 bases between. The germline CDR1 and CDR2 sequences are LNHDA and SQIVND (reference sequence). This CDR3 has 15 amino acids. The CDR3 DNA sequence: TGTGCCAGTAGTATTTCTACAGGACGAACAGATACGCAGTATTTT. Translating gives CASSISTGRTDTQYF.

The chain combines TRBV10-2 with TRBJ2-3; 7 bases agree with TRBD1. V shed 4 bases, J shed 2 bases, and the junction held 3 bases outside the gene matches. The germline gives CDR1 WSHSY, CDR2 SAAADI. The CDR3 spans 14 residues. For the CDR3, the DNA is TGCGCCAGCAGTGGGGGACAGTCCACAGATACGCAGTATTTT. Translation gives CASSGGQSTDTQYF.

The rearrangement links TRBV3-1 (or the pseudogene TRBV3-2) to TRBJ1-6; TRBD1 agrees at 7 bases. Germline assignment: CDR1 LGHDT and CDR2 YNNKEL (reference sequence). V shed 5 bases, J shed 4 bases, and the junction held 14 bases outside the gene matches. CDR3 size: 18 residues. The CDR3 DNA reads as TGTGCCAGCAGCTCGAATACAGGGGCAGCGCGATATAATTCACCCCTCCACTTT. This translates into CASSSNTGAARYNSPLHF.

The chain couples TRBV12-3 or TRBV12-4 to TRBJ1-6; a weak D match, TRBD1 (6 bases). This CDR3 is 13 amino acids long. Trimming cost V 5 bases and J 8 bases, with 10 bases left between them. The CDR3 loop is CASSLHRDSPLHF. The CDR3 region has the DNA TGTGCCAGCAGTCTACACAGGGATTCACCCCTCCACTTT.

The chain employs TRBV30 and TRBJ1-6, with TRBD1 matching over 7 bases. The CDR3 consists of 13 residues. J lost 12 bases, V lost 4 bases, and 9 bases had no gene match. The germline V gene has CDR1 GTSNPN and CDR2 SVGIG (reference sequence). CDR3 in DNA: TGTGCCTGGACCGAGGGTAGACAGGGACCCCTCCACTTT. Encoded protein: CAWTEGRQGPLHF.

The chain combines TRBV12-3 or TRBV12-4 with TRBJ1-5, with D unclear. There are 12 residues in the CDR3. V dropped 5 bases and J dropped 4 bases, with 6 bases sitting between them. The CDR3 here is CASSPVNQPQHF. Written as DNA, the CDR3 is TGTGCCAGCAGTCCAGTGAATCAGCCCCAGCATTTT.

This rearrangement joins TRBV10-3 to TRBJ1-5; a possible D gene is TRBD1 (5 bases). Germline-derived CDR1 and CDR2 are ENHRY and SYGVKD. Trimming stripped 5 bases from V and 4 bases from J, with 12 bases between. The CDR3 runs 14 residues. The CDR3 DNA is TGTGCCATCAGTTCGCAGGAGGGGAATCAGCCCCAGCATTTT. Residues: CAISSQEGNQPQHF.

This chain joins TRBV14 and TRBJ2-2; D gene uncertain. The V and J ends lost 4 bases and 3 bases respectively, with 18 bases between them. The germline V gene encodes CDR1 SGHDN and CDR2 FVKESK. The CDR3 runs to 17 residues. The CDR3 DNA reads TGTGCCAGCAGCCTCCACGAGCAATCCCTACACACCGGGGAGCTGTTTTTT. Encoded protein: CASSLHEQSLHTGELFF.

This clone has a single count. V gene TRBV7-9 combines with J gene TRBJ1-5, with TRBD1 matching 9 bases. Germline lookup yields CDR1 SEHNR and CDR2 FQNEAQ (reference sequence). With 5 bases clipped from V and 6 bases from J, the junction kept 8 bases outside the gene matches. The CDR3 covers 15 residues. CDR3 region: CASSPTGTGRQPQHF. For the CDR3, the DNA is TGTGCCAGCAGCCCGACTGGGACAGGGCGTCAGCCCCAGCATTTT.

CDR3 nucleotide sequence: TGTGCCAGCAGGTCCGGGACTAGCGATTCCGGGGAGCTGTTTTTT. Translated, it gives CASRSGTSDSGELFF. The chain joins TRBV5-4 to TRBJ2-2; 10 positions agree with TRBD2. V lost 5 bases and J lost 6; bases outside the gene matches: 7. The V gene's germline CDR1 is SGHNT and CDR2 YYREEE (reference sequence). The CDR3 loop spans 15 amino acids.

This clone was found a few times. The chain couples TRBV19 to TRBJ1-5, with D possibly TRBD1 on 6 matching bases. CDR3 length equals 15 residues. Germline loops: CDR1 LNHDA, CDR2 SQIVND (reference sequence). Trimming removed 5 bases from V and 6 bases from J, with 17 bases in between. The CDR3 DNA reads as TGTGCCAGTAGTGCTGATGGACTAGGGGGTCAGCCCCAGCATTTT. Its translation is CASSADGLGGQPQHF. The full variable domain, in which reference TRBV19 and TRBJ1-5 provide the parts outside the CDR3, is DGGITQSPKYLFRKEGQNVTLSCEQNLNHDAMYWYRQDPGQGLRLIYYSQIVNDFQKGDIAEGYSVSREKKESFPLTVTSAQKNPTAFYLCASSADGLGGQPQHFGDGTRLSIL.